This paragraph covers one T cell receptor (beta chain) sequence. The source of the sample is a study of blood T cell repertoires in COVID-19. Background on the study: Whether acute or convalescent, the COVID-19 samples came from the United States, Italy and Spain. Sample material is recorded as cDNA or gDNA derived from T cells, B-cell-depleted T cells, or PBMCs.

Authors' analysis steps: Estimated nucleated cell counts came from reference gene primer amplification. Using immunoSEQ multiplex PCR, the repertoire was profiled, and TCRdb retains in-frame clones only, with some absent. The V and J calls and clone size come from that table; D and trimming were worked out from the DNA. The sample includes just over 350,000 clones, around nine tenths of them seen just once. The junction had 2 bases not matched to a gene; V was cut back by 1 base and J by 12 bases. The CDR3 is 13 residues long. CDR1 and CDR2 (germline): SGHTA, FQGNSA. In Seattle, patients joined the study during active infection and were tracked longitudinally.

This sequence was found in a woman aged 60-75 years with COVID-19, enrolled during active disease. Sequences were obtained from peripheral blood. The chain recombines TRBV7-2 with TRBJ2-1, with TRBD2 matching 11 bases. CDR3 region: CASSLGLAGGQFF. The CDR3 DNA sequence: TGTGCCAGCAGCTTAGGTCTAGCGGGGGGGCAGTTCTTC. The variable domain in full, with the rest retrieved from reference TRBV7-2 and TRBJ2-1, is GAGVSQSPSNKVTEKGKDVELRCDPISGHTALYWYRQSLGQGLEFLIYFQGNSAPDKSGLPSDRFSAERTGGSVSTLTIQRTQQEDSAVYLCASSLGLAGGQFFGPGTRLTVL.